This paragraph covers one TCR beta chain sequence. TCRdb's copy holds only in-frame clones and misses some; the assay was immunoSEQ multiplex PCR. This table has some 78,000 clones, less than 90% appearing once. The CDR3 runs 15 residues. CDR1 and CDR2 (germline): MNHEY, SVGEGT. V gave up 5 bases and J gave up 6 bases; unmatched junction bases: 9. The sample is drawn from a study of control samples from healthy donors and cancer patients. The chain uses TRBV6-2 or TRBV6-3 and TRBJ1-4, with TRBD1 matching 7 bases. This receptor was obtained from a woman in her sixties in good health. The sample was blood. CDR3 residues: CASSPLQGRDEKLFF. In DNA, the CDR3 is TGTGCCAGCAGTCCCTTACAGGGGAGGGATGAAAAACTGTTTTTT.